This entry features one T cell receptor beta chain sequence. Its target is not known. This CDR3 region has 14 residues. Trimming shortened V by 10 bases and J by 0 bases, and 13 bases separated the two germline ends. The germline V gene encodes CDR1 MDHEN and CDR2 SYDVKM. This specimen comes from a study of cytomegalovirus exposure and HLA in healthy donors. Study-level findings and limits: Rare sequences made up most TCRs, while some public TCRs were found in many donors. In vitro, three CMV-associated chains proved specific for CMV antigens. The study listed under 200 cytomegalovirus-associated TCR beta chains.

The donors were part of the approximately 120-subject validation cohort, which stood apart from the 666-subject first cohort. Here immunoSEQ multiplex PCR was the method, and the copy in TCRdb shows in-frame clones only, minus some. Of under 250,000 clones listed, 85% to 90% are singletons. Sample: PBMCs. The origin of this receptor is a man aged 18 to 29 in good health and CMV-seronegative. The genes are TRBV28 and TRBJ1-3, with D unresolved. Written as DNA, the CDR3 is TGTGCCATTAGAAGAGGACTCTCTGGAAACACCATATATTTT. Its translation is CAIRRGLSGNTIYF.